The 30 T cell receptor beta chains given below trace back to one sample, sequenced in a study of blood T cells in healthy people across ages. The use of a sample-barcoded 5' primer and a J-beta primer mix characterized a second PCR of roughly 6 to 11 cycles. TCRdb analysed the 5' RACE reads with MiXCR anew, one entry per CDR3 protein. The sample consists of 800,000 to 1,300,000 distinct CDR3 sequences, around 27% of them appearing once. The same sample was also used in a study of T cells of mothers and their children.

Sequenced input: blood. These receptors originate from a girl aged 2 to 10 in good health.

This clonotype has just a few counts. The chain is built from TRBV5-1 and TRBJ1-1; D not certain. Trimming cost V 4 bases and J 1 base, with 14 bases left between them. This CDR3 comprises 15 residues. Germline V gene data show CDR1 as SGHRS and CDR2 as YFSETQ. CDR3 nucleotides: TGCGCCAGCAGCCCTTTAAACGCTGGGAACACTGAAGCTTTCTTT. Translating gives CASSPLNAGNTEAFF.

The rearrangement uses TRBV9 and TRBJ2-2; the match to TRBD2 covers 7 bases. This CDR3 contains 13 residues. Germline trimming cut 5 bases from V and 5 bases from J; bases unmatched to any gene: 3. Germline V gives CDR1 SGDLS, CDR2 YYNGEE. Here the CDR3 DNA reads TGTGCCAGCAGGGGCGGGGGAACCGGGGAGCTGTTTTTT. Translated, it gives CASRGGGTGELFF.

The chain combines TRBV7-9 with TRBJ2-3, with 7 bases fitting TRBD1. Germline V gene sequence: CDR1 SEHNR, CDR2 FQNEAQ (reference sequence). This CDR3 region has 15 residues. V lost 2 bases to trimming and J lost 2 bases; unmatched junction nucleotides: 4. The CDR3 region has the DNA TGTGCCAGCAGCTTACGGACAGGAGACACAGATACGCAGTATTTT. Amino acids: CASSLRTGDTDTQYF.

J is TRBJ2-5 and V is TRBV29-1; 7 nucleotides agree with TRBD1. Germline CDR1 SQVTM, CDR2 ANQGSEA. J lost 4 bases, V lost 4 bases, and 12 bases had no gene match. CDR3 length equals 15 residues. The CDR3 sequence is CSVVVRGQVGETQYF. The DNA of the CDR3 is TGCAGCGTTGTCGTAAGGGGGCAGGTAGGAGAGACCCAGTACTTC.

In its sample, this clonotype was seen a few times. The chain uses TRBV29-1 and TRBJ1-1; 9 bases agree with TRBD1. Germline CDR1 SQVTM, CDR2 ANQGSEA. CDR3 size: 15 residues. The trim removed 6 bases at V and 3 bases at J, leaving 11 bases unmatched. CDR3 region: CSVGEQGAGDTEAFF. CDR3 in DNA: TGCAGCGTCGGAGAACAGGGGGCAGGGGACACTGAAGCTTTCTTT.

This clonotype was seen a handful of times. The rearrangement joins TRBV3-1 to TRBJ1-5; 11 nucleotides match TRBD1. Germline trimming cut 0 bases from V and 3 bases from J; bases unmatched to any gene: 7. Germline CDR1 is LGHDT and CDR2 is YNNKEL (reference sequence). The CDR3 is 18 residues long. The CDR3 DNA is TGTGCCAGCAGCCAAGATATTGGGACAGGGGGACTCAATCAGCCCCAGCATTTT. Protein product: CASSQDIGTGGLNQPQHF.

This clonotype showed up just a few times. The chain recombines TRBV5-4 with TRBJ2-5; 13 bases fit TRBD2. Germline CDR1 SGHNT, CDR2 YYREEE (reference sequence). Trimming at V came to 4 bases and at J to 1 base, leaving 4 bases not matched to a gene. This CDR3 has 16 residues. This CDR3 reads CASSPGLAGVQETQYF. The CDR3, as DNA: TGTGCCAGCAGCCCCGGACTAGCGGGGGTCCAAGAGACCCAGTACTTC.

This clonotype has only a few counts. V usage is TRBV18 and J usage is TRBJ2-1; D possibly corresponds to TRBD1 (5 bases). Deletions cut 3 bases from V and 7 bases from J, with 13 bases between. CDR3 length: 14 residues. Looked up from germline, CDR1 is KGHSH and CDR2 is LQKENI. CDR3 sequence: CASSPRRVGNEQFF. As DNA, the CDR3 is TGTGCCAGCTCACCGCGCAGGGTTGGGAATGAGCAGTTCTTC.

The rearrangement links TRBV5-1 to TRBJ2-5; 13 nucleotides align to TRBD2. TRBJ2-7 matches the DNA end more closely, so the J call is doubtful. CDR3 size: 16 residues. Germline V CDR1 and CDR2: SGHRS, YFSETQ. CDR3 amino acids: CASSYGLAGETYEQYF. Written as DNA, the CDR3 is TGCGCCAGCAGCTATGGACTAGCGGGAGAGACCTACGAGCAGTACTTC.

CDR3 nucleotides: TGTGCCAGCAGTTTCGGGCCCCTCGGGGGCTACACCTTC. Encoded protein: CASSFGPLGGYTF. The V and J genes are TRBV12-3 or TRBV12-4 and TRBJ1-2; D unresolved. Trimming left V 3 bases short and J 8 bases short, with 13 bases between. The CDR3 has 13 amino acids.

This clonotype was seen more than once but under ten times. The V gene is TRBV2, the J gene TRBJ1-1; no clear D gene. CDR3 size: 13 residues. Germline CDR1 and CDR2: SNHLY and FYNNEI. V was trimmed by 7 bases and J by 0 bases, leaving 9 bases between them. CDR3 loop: CASNRRMNTEAFF. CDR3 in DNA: TGTGCCAGCAATCGCCGCATGAACACTGAAGCTTTCTTT.

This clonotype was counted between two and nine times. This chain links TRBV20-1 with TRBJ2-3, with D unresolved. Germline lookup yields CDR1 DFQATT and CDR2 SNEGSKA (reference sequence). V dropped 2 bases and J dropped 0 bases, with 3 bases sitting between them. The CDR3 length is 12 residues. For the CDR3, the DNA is TGCAGTGCTAGACGGAGCACAGATACGCAGTATTTT. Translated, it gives CSARRSTDTQYF.

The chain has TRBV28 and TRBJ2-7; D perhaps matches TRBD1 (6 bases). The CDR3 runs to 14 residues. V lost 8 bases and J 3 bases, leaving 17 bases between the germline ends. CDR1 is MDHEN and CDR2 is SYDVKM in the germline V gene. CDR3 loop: CASLRTASFYEQYF. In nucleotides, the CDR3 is TGTGCCAGCCTGAGGACAGCCTCCTTCTACGAGCAGTACTTC.

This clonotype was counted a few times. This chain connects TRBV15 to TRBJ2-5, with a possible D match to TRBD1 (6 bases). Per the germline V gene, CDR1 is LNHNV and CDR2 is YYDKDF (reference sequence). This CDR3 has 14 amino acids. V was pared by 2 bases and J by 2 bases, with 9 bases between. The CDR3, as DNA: TGTGCCACCAGCAGAACGGACAGACAAGAGACCCAGTACTTC. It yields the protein CATSRTDRQETQYF.

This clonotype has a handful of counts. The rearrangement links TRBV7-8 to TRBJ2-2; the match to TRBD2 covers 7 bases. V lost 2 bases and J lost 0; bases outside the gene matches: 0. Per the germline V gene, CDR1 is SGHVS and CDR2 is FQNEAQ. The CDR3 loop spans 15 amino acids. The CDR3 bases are TGTGCCAGCAGCTTACTAGCGGCGAACACCGGGGAGCTGTTTTTT. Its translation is CASSLLAANTGELFF.

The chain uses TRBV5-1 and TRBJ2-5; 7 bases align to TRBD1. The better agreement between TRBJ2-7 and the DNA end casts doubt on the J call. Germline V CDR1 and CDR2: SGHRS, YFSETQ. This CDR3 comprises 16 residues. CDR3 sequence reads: CASSLFLRQGHYEQYF. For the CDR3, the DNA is TGCGCCAGCAGCTTGTTCCTTCGACAGGGCCACTACGAGCAGTACTTC.

CDR3 loop: CASSPWEGQWNEKLFF. CDR3 nucleotides: TGTGCCAGCAGCCCCTGGGAGGGACAGTGGAATGAAAAACTGTTTTTT. The chain recombines TRBV6-6 with TRBJ1-4; 7 nucleotides match TRBD1. Trimming took 6 bases from V and 5 from J; bases not matched to a gene: 12. Per the germline V gene, CDR1 is MNHNY and CDR2 is SVGAGI (reference sequence). The CDR3 is made up of 16 amino acids.

The DNA for the CDR3 is TGTGCCAGCAGTTACGACGGGACCTCTGGCCTCCACTTT. Translation gives CASSYDGTSGLHF. J is TRBJ1-6 and V is TRBV6-5; TRBD1 is a possible D gene (5 bases). This CDR3 has 13 residues. V lost 2 bases and J 15 bases, leaving 14 bases between the germline ends. Germline CDR1 reads MNHEY; CDR2 reads SVGAGI.

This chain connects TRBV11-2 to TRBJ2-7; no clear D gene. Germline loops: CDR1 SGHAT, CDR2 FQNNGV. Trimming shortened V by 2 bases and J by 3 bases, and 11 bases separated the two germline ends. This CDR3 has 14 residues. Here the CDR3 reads CASSLLITFYEQYF. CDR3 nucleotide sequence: TGTGCCAGCAGCTTATTAATAACCTTCTACGAGCAGTACTTC. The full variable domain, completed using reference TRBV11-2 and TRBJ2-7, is EAGVAQSPRYKIIEKRQSVAFWCNPISGHATLYWYQQILGQGPKLLIQFQNNGVVDDSQLPKDRFSAERLKGVDSTLKIQPAKLEDSAVYLCASSLLITFYEQYFGPGTRLTVT.

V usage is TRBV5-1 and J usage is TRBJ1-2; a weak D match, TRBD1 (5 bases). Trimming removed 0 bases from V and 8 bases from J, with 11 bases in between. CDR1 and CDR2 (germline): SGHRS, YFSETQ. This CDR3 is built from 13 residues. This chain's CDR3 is CASSLARRGGYTF. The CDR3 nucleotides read TGCGCCAGCAGCTTGGCACGACGGGGCGGCTACACCTTC.

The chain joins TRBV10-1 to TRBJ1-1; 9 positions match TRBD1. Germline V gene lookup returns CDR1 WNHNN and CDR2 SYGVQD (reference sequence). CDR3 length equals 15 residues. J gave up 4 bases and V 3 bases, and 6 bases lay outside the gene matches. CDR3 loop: CASSEFGQGSTEAFF. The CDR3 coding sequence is TGCGCCAGCAGTGAATTTGGACAGGGGAGCACTGAAGCTTTCTTT.

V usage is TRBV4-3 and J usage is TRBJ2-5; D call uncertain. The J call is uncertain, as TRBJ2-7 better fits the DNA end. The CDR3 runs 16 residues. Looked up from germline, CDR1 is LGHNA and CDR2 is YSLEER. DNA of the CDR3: TGCGCCAGCAGCCAAGATACACCCGCTGGGGCCTACGAGCAGTACTTC. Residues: CASSQDTPAGAYEQYF.

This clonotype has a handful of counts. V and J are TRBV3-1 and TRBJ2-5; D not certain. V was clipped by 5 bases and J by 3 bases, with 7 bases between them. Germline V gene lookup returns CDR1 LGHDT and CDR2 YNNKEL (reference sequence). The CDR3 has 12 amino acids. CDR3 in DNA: TGTGCCAGCAGCTCGACCGAAGAGACCCAGTACTTC. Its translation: CASSSTEETQYF.

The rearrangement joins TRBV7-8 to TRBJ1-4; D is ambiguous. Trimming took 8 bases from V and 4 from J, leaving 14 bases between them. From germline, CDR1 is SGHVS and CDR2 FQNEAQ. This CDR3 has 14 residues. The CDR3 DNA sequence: TGTGCCAGCGGACGCCAAGGGCTTAATGAAAAACTGTTTTTT. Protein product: CASGRQGLNEKLFF.

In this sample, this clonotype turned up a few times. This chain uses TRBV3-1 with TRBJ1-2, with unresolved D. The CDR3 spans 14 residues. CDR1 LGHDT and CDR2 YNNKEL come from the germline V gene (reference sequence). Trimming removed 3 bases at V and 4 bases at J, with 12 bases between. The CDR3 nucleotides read TGTGCCAGCAGCCAGTTGAGGGAGTCCTATGGCTACACCTTC. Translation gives CASSQLRESYGYTF.

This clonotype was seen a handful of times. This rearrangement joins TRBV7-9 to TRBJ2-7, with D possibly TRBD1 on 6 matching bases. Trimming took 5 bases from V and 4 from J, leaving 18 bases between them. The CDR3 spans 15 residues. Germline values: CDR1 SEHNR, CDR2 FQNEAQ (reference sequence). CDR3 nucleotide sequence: TGTGCCAGCAGCCCTTATACAGGGTCAACTTACGAGCAGTACTTC. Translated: CASSPYTGSTYEQYF.

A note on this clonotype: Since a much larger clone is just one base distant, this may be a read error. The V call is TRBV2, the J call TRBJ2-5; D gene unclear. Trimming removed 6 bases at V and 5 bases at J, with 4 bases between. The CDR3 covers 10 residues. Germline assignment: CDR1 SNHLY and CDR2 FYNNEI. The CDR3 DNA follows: TGTGCCAGCAGGGCGGAGACCCAGTACTTC. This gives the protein CASRAETQYF.

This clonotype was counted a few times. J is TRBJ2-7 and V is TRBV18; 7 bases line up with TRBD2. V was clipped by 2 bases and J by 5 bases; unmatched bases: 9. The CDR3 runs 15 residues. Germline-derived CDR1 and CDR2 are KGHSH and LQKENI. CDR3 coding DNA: TGTGCCAGCTCACCATTGAGGGAGGGGAGGAACGAGCAGTACTTC. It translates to CASSPLREGRNEQYF.

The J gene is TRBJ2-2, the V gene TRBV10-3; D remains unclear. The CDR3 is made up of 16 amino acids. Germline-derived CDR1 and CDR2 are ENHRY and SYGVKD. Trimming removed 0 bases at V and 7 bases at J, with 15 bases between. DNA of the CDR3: TGTGCCATCAGTGAGTCCATTAGGACGGTGGACGGGGAGCTGTTTTTT. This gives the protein CAISESIRTVDGELFF.

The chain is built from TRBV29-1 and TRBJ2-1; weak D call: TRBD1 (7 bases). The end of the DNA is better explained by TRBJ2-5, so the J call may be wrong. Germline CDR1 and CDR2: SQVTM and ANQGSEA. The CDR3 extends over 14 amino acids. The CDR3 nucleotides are TGCAGCGTTGAGGGGGGACAGACCCAAGAGACCCAGTACTTC. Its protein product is CSVEGGQTQETQYF.